This T cell receptor (beta chain) was obtained from a study of blood T cell repertoires in COVID-19 (dated by TCRdb to about 2020). In terms of the full investigation: Collaborator samples came from the United States, Italy and Spain and covered acute and convalescent phases of COVID-19. Samples came from the ongoing ImmuneRACE study (first 160 participants) plus 1,254 subjects from 6 global collaborators. The repertoires were released in a freely available public database intended as a resource for research on the immune response to SARS-CoV-2. Deeply sampled blood TCRbeta repertoires from subjects exposed to, actively infected with, or recovered from COVID-19 were included in the dataset. Sample metadata almost always included a de-identified subject ID, COVID-19 status, age in years and sex. Where available, HLA class I and class II types were taken from metadata supplied by the sample provider and were not determined by assay-based typing. The prospective study material was composed of cDNA or gDNA derived from T cells, B-cell-depleted T cells, or PBMCs. Results and caveats for the whole study, not just this receptor: The amount of clinical and demographic metadata varied by source and participant and was provided uncurated.

This clone was picked up one time. Its antigen specificity is not known. Base qualities are not recorded, but no much larger clone differs from it by a single base. TCRbeta CDR3 regions were amplified from genomic DNA by means of the immunoSEQ Assay, a bias-controlled multiplex PCR. From the authors' description of their analysis: The number of nucleated cells in each sample was estimated by amplification of reference gene primers within the assay. To quantify the absolute abundance of each unique TCRbeta CDR3 rearrangement, sequence reads were collapsed and filtered. For each sample, productive Simpson clonality was calculated by taking the square root of Simpson's diversity index across productive rearrangements. The source is immuneACCESS, and TCRdb retained only in-frame sequences with V and J called. Part of the clones is not carried over; for the studies checked, unresolved V genes explain less than half of this, and the remainder is unexplained. The V and J calls and clone size are taken from that table; D and trimming were inferred from the DNA. The sample table shows tens of thousands of clones, and around 90% are seen once. Roughly 6.1% of the sample comes from the top ten.

The collaborating institutions used their own protocols to collect whole blood in K2EDTA tubes. For TCRbeta analysis, collaborator samples were shipped as frozen whole blood, as isolated PBMCs, or as DNA extracted from either sample type. The sequence was obtained from a woman aged 45-65 years with acute or convalescent COVID-19. Sequenced sample: peripheral blood.

The nucleotide sequence is given as TGTGCCAGCAGCTTCTCAGATTCCTACGAGCAGTACTTC. This gives the protein CASSFSDSYEQYF. The rearranged segments are TRBV5-6 and TRBJ2-7; no D gene can be assigned with confidence. Trimming at the junction amounts to 2 bases on V and 1 base on J, and the germline ends lie 7 bases apart. CDR1 and CDR2 are read off the germline V gene as SGHDT and YYEEEE. The CDR3, from cysteine to phenylalanine, totals 13 residues. The DNA shown is the 39-base CDR3, in frame from base 1.